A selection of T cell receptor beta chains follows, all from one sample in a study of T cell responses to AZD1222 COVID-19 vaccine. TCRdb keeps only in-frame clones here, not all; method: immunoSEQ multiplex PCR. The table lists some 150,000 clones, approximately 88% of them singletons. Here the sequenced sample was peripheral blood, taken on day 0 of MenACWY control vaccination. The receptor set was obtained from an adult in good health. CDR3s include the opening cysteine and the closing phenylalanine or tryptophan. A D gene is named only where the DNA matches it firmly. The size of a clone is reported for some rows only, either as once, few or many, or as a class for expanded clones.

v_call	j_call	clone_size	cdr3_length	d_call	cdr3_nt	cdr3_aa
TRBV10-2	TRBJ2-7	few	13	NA	TGCGCCAGCAGACAAAGAAGCTCCTACGAGCAGTACTTC	CASRQRSSYEQYF
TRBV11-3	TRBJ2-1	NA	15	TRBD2	TGTGCCAGCAGCTTGCGGACTAGCGGGATCAATGAGCAGTTCTTC	CASSLRTSGINEQFF
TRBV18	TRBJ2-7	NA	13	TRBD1	TGTGCCAGCTCACCCACGACAGGGTACGAGCAGTACTTC	CASSPTTGYEQYF
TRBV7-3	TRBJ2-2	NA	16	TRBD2	TGTGCCAGCAGCTTATTGGCGGGAGCGAACACCGGGGAGCTGTTTTTT	CASSLLAGANTGELFF
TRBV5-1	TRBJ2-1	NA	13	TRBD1	TGCGCCAGCACCGGACAGGGAGGTAATGAGCAGTTCTTC	CASTGQGGNEQFF
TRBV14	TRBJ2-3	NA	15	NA	TGTGCCAGCAGCCCGGGGCAGGGGTGGAGGGATACGCAGTATTTT	CASSPGQGWRDTQYF
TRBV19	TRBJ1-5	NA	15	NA	TGTGCCAGTAGTATCCGGTCTTATAGCAATCAGCCCCAGCATTTT	CASSIRSYSNQPQHF
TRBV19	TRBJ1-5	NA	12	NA	TGTGCCAGTAGTACCTTTAATCAGCCCCAGCATTTT	CASSTFNQPQHF
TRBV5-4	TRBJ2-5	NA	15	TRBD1	TGTGCCAGCGGCACCCAGGACAGGGGCGGGGAGACCCAGTACTTC	CASGTQDRGGETQYF
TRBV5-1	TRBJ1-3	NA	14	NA	TGCGCCAGCAGCTTCACCGACAGGGGAAACACCATATATTTT	CASSFTDRGNTIYF
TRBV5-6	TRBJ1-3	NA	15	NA	TGTGCCAGCACCCGCGGCGGCGCCTCTGGAAACACCATATATTTT	CASTRGGASGNTIYF
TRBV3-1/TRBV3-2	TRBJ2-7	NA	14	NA	TGTGCCAGCAGCCAACGGGTCGGAGCCTACGAGCAGTACTTC	CASSQRVGAYEQYF
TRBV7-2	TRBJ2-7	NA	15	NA	TGTGCCAGCAGCTTAGGACCAGGACAGTCTTACGAGCAGTACTTC	CASSLGPGQSYEQYF
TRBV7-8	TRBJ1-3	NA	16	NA	TGTGCCAGCAGCTTGAAACGGGTCAACTCTGGAAACACCATATATTTT	CASSLKRVNSGNTIYF
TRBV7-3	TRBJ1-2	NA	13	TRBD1	TGTGCCAGCAGCCTACTGGGACAGGGAGTCTACACCTTC	CASSLLGQGVYTF
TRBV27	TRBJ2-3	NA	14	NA	TGTGCCAGCAGTTTAGCGTTGAGCACAGATACGCAGTATTTT	CASSLALSTDTQYF
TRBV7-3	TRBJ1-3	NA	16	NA	TGTGCCAGCAGCCCCGACGGGGGCGGGTTCGGAAACACCATATATTTT	CASSPDGGGFGNTIYF
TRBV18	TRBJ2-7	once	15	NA	TGTGCCAGCTCGCAAAGCCGGGACAAAAACTACGAGCAGTACTTC	CASSQSRDKNYEQYF
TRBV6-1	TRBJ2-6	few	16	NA	TGTGCCAGCAGTGAAAGGGGGGCATCTGGGGCCAACGTCCTGACTTTC	CASSERGASGANVLTF
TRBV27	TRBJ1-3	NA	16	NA	TGTGCCAGCAGTTTATCGATTCCAGCCTCTGGAAACACCATATATTTT	CASSLSIPASGNTIYF
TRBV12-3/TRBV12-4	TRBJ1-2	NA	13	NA	TGTGCCAGCAGCGTATCCTCTAACTATGGCTACACCTTC	CASSVSSNYGYTF
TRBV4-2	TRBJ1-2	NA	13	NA	TGTGCCAGCAGCGGCCGGGACATCTATGGCTACACCTTC	CASSGRDIYGYTF
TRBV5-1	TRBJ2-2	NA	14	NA	TGCGCCAGCGAATGGGGGGTTAACACCGGGGAGCTGTTTTTT	CASEWGVNTGELFF
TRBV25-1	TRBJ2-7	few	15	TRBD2	TGTGCCAGCAGTGAACCTAGCGGGGGGACCTACGAGCAGTACTTC	CASSEPSGGTYEQYF
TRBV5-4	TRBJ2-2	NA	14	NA	TGTGCCAGCAGCTCAAACCTGGAGACCGGGGAGCTGTTTTTT	CASSSNLETGELFF
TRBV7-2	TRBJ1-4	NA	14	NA	TGTGCCAGCAGCTTATCCGGAACTAATGAAAAACTGTTTTTT	CASSLSGTNEKLFF
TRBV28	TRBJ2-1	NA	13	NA	TGTGCCAGCGTAGGGACAAACTACAATGAGCAGTTCTTC	CASVGTNYNEQFF
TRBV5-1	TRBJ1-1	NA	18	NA	TGCGCCAGCAGCTTCGGAATTCTGAGCCTCGCGGTGAACACTGAAGCTTTCTTT	CASSFGILSLAVNTEAFF
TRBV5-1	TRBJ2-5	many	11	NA	TGCGCCAGCAGCTTGTCTGGGACCCAGTACTTC	CASSLSGTQYF
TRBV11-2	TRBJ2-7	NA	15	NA	TGTGCCAGCAGCTTTTTTTCGGGCACCTCCTACGAGCAGTACTTC	CASSFFSGTSYEQYF
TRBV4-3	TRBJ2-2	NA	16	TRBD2	TGCGCCAGCAGCCAAGATCTAGGGAGGGACACCGGGGAGCTGTTTTTT	CASSQDLGRDTGELFF
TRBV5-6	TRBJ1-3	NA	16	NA	TGTGCCAGCAGCTTGGGAGGGGGTTTCTCTGGAAACACCATATATTTT	CASSLGGGFSGNTIYF
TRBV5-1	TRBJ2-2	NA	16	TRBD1	TGCGCCGCCAGCTCGGAGACAGGGGTTAACACCGGGGAGCTGTTTTTT	CAASSETGVNTGELFF
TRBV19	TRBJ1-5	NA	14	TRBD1	TGTGCCAGTAGTGCTGGGACAGTAAATCAGCCCCAGCATTTT	CASSAGTVNQPQHF
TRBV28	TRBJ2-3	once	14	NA	TGTGCCAGCAGTTTAAAGGGGAGCACAGATACGCAGTATTTT	CASSLKGSTDTQYF
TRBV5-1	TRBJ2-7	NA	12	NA	TGCGCCAGCAGCTTTGCGGGTGAGGAGCAGTACTTC	CASSFAGEEQYF
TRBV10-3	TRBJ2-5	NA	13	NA	TGTGCCATCAGGGGCCAAGGGGAGTCTACCCAGTACTTC	CAIRGQGESTQYF
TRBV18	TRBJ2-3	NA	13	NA	TGTGCCAGCTCACCACCGAGCACCCCTACGCAGTATTTT	CASSPPSTPTQYF
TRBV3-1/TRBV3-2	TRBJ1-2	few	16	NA	TGTGCCAGCAGCCAAGATCCGGGCAGGGCCTTTGGTGGCTACACCTTC	CASSQDPGRAFGGYTF
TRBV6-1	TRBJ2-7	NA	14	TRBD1	TGTGCCAGCAGTCCCGACAGGGAAACCTACGAGCAGTACTTC	CASSPDRETYEQYF
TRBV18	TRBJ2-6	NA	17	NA	TGTGCCAGCTCGGAAACGTACTCCCAGGGAGGGGCCAACGTCCTGACTTTC	CASSETYSQGGANVLTF
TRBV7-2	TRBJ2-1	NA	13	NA	TGTGCCAGCAGCTTAGTTGATGAGGATGAGCAGTTCTTC	CASSLVDEDEQFF
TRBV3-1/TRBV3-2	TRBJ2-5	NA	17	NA	TGTGCCAGCAGCCAAGGTCGAACAGCTCATCTTCTGGAGACCCAGTACTTC	CASSQGRTAHLLETQYF
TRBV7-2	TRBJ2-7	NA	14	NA	TGTGCCAGCAGCTTACATCCCGAGGTCTACGAGCAGTACTTC	CASSLHPEVYEQYF
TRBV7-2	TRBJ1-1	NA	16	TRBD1	TGTGCCAGCAGCTTTGGGACAGGGGGTCGTAGGACTGAAGCTTTCTTT	CASSFGTGGRRTEAFF
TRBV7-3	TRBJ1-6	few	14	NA	TGTGCCAGCAGCCGGACGGGATATAATTCACCCCTCCACTTT	CASSRTGYNSPLHF
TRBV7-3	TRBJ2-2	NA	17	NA	TGTGCCAGCAGCTTAACGTGGACAACGGTTTCACGGGGGGAGCTGTTTTTT	CASSLTWTTVSRGELFF
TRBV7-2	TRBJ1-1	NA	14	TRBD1	TGTGCCAGCAGCCAACGACAGGGGAGCACTGAAGCTTTCTTT	CASSQRQGSTEAFF
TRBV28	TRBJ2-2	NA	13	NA	TGTGCCAGCAGGAGGACTACGACCGGGGAGCTGTTTTTT	CASRRTTTGELFF
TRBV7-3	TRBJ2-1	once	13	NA	TGTGCCAGCAGCTTAACTTCTGGCGGTGAGCAGTTCTTC	CASSLTSGGEQFF
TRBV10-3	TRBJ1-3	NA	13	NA	TGTGCCATTAAACAGGGACCCGGAAACACCATATATTTT	CAIKQGPGNTIYF
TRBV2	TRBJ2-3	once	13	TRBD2	TGTGCCAGCATCAGGACTAGTCCAGATACGCAGTATTTT	CASIRTSPDTQYF
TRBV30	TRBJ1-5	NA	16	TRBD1	TGTGCCTGGAGCCCAGTTGACAGGGGGTCTGATCAGCCCCAGCATTTT	CAWSPVDRGSDQPQHF
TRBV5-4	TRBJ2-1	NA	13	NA	TGTGCCAGCAGCTTGAAAGGACGTTTTGAGCAGTTCTTC	CASSLKGRFEQFF
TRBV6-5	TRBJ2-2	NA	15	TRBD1	TGTGCCAGCAGTCTCTCCGGGACAGGGGCCGGGGAGCTGTTTTTT	CASSLSGTGAGELFF
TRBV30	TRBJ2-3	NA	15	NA	TGTGCCTGGAGCCCATTTAACAGTGAATCGAATACGCAGTATTTT	CAWSPFNSESNTQYF
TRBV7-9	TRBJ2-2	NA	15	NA	TGTGCCAGCCGTCCCCGGGGGCGAGACACCGGGGAGCTGTTTTTT	CASRPRGRDTGELFF
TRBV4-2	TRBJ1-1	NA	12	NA	TGTGCCAGCAGCTCGTCGTGGATGGCAGCTTTCTTT	CASSSSWMAAFF